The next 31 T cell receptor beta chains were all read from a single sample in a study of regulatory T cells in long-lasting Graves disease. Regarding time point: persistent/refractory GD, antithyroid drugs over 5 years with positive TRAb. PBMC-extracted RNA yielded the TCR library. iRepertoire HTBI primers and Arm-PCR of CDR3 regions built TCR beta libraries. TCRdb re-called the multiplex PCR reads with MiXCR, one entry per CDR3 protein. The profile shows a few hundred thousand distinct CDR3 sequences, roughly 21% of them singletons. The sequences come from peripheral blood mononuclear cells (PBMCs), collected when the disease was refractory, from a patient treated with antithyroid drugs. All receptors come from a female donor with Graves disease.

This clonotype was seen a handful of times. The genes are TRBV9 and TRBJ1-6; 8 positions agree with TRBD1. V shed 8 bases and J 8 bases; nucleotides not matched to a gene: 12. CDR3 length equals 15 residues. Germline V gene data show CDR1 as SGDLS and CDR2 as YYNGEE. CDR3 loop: CASSRGQGAHSPLHF. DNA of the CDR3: TGTGCCAGTAGTCGGGGGCAGGGGGCGCATTCACCCCTCCACTTT.

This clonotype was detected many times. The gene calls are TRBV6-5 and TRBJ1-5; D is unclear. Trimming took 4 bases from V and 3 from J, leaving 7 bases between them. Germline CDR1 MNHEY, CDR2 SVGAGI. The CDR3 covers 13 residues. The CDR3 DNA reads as TGTGCCAGCAGTTTGCCAGCCAATCAGCCCCAGCATTTT. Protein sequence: CASSLPANQPQHF.

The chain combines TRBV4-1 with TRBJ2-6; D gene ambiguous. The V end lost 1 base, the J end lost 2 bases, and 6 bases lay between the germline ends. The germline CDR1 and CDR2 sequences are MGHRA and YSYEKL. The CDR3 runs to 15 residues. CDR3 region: CASSQGGPGANVLTF. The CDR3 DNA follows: TGCGCCAGCAGCCAAGGAGGTCCTGGGGCCAACGTCCTGACTTTC.

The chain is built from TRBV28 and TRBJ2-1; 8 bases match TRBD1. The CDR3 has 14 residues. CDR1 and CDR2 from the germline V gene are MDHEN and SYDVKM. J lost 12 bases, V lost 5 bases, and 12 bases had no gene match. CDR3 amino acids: CASSLRTGQMGQFF. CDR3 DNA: TGTGCCAGCAGTCTCCGGACAGGGCAAATGGGGCAGTTCTTC.

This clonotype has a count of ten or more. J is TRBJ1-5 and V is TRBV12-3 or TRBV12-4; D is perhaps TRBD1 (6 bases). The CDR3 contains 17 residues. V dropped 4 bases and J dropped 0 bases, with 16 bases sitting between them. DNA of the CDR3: TGTGCCAGCAGTTCGGGATGGACAGCGTATAGCAATCAGCCCCAGCATTTT. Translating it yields CASSSGWTAYSNQPQHF.

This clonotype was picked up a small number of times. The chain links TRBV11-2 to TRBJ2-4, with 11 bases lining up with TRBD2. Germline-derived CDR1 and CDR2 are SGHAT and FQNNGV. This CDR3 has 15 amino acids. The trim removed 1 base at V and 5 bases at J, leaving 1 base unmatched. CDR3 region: CASSLVLAGENIQYF. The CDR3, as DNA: TGTGCCAGCAGCTTAGTACTAGCGGGAGAAAACATTCAGTACTTC.

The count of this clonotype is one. CDR3 in DNA: TGCAGCGTTGTCGCCGGGACTAGCGGGTACGAGCAGTACTTC. Protein product: CSVVAGTSGYEQYF. The rearrangement links TRBV29-1 to TRBJ2-7; TRBD2 matches 12 bases. The CDR3 runs to 14 residues. The trim removed 4 bases at V and 4 bases at J, leaving 5 bases unmatched. CDR1 is SQVTM and CDR2 is ANQGSEA in the germline V gene.

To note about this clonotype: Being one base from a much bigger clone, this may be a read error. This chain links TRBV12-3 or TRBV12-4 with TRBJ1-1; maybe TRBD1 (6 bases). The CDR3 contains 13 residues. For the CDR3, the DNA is TGTGTCAGCAGTTTTGGAGGGGGCACTGAAGCTTTCTTT. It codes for CVSSFGGGTEAFF.

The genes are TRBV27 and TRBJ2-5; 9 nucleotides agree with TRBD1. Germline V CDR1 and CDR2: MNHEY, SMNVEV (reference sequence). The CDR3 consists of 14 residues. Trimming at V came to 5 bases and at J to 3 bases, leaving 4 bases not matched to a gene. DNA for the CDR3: TGTGCCAGCAGTAAAGACAGGGGGGAAGAGACCCAGTACTTC. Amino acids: CASSKDRGEETQYF.

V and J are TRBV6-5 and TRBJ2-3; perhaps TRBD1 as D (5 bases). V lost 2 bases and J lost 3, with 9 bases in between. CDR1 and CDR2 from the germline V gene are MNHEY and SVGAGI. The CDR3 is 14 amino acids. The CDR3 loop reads CASSYRQGTDTQYF. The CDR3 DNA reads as TGTGCCAGCAGTTACCGGCAGGGAACAGATACGCAGTATTTT.

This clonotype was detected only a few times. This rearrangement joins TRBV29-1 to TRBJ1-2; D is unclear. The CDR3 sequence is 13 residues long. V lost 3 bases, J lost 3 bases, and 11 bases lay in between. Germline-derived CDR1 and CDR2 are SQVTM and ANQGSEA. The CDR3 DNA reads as TGCAGCGTTGATGGAGGAGGTTACTATGGCTACACCTTC. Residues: CSVDGGGYYGYTF.

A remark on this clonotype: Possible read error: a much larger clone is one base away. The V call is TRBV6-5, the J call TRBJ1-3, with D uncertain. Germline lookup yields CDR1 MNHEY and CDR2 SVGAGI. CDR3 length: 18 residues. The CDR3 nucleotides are TGTGTCAGCAGTTACTCGATTCGGAGCTACCACTCTGGAAACACCATATATTTT. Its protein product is CVSSYSIRSYHSGNTIYF.

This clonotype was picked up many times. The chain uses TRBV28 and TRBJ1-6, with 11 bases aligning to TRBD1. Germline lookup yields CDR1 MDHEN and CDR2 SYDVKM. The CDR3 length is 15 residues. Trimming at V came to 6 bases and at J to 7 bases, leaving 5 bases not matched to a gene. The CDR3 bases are TGTGCCAGCAGCGCCGGGACAGGGGGAAATTCACCCCTCCACTTT. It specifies CASSAGTGGNSPLHF.

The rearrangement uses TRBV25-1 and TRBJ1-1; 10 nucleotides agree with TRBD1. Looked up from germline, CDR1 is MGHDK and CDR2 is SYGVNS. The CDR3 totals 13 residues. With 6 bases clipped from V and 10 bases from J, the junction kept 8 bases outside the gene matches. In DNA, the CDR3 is TGTGCCAGCAGAACTGGGACAGGGGATAGAGCTTTCTTT. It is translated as CASRTGTGDRAFF.

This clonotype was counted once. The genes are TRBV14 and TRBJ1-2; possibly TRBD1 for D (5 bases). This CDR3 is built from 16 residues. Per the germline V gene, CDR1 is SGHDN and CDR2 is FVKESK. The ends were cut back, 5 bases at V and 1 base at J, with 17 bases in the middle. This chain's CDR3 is CASSETGTRGNYGYTF. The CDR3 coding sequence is TGTGCCAGCAGCGAGACCGGGACCCGGGGTAACTATGGCTACACCTTC.

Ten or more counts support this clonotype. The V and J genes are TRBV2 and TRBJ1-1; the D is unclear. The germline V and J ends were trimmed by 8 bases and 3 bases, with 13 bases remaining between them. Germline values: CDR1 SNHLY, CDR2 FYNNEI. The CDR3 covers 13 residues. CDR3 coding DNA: TGTGCCAGCTTATATAGCGGGGACACTGAAGCTTTCTTT. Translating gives CASLYSGDTEAFF.

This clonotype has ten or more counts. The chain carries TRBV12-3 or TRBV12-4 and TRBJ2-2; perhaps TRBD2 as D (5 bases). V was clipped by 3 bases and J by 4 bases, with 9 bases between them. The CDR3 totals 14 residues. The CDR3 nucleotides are TGTGCCAGCAGTTTTACAGAGGGCACCGGGGAGCTGTTTTTT. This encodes CASSFTEGTGELFF.

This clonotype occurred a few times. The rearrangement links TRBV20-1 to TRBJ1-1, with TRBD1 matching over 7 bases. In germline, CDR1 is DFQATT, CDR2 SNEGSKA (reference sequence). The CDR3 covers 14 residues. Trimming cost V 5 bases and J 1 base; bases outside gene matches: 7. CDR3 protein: CSAQTGASNTEAFF. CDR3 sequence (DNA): TGCAGTGCTCAAACAGGGGCATCGAACACTGAAGCTTTCTTT.

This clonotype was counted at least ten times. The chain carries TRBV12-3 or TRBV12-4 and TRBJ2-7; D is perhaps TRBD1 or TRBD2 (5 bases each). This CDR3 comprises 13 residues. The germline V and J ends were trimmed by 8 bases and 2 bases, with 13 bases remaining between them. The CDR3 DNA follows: TGTGCCAGCGCGGCCGGGGCTACCTACGAGCAGTACTTC. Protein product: CASAAGATYEQYF.

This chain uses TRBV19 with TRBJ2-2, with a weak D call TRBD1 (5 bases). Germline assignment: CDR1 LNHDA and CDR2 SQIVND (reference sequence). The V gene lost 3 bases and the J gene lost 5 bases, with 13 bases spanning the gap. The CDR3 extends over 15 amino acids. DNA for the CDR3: TGTGCCAGTAGTATTGGGGCAGGGTGGACCGGGGAGCTGTTTTTT. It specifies CASSIGAGWTGELFF.

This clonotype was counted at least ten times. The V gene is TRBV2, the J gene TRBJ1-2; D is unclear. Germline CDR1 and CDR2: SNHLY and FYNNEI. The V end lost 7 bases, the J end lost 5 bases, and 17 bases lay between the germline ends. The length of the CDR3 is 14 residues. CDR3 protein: CASKLTSSIYGYTF. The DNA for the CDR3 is TGTGCCAGCAAACTTACGTCATCTATATATGGCTACACCTTC.

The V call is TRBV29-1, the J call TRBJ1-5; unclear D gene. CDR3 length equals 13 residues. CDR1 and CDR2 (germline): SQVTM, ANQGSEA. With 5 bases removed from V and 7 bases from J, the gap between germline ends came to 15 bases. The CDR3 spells CSVRGGPSQPQHF. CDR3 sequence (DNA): TGCAGCGTTCGGGGAGGGCCCTCGCAGCCCCAGCATTTT.

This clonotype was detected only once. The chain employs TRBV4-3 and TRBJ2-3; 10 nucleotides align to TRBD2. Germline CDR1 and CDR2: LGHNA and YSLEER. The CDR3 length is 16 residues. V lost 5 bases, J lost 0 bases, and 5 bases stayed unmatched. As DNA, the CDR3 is TGCGCCAGCAGCTTGGGACTAGCGCCTAGCACAGATACGCAGTATTTT. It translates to CASSLGLAPSTDTQYF.

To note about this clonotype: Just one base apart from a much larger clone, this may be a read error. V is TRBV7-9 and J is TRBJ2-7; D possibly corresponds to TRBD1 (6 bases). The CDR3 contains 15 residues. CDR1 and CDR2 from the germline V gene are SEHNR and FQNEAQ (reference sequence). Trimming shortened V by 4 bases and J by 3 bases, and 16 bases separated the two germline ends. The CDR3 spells CASSYVPGQVYEQYF. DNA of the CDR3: TGTGCCAGCAGCTATGTACCGGGACAAGTCTACGAGCAGTACTTC.

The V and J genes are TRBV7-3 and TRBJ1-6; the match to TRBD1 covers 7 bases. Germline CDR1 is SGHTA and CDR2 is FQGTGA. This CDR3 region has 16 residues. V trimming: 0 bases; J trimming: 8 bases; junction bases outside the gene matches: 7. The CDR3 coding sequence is TGTGCCAGCAGCTTAACGGGGGACAGTCAAGATTCACCCCTCCACTTT. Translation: CASSLTGDSQDSPLHF.

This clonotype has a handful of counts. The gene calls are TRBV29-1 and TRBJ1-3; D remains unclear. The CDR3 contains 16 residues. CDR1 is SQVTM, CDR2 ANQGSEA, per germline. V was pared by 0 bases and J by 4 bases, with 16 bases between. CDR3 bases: TGCAGCGTTGAAGATCGGAGACGCCCGATCGGAAACACCATATATTTT. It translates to CSVEDRRRPIGNTIYF.

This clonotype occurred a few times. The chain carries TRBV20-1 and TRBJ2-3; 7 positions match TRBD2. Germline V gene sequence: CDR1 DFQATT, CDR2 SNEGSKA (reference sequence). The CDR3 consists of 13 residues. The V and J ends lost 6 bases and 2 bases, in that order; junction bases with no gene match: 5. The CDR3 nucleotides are TGCAGTGCCGACAGCGGGATCACAGATACGCAGTATTTT. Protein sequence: CSADSGITDTQYF.

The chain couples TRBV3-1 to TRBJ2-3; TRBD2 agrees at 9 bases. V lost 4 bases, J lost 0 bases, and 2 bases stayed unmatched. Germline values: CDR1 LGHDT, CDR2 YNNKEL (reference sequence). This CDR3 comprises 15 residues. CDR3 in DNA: TGTGCCAGCAGCCGAACTAGCGGGAGCACAGATACGCAGTATTTT. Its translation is CASSRTSGSTDTQYF.

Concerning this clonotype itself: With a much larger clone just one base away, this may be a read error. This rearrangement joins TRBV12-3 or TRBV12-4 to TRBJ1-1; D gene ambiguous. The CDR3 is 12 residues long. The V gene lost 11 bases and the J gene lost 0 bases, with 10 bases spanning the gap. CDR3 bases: TGTGCCGGTCAAGAAATGAACACTGAAGCTTTCTTT. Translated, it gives CAGQEMNTEAFF.

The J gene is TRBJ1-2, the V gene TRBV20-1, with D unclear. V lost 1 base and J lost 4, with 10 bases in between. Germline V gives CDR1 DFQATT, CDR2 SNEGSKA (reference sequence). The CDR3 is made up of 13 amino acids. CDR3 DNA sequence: TGCAGTGCTAGAGCTCGGCGTTTCTATGGCTACACCTTC. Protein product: CSARARRFYGYTF.

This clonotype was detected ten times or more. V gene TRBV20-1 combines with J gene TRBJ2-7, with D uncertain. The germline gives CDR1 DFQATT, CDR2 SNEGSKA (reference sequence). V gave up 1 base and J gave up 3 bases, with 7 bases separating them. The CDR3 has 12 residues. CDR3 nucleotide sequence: TGCAGTGCTAGAGGTAGTAACTACGAGCAGTACTTC. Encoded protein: CSARGSNYEQYF.